This TCR beta chain was identified in a study of neoadjuvant anti-PD-1 for oral cavity cancer. Whole-study context: Patients without progression got a fourth dose around day 43. General study findings and limits: Expansion of preexisting intratumoral clones was suggested to aid response. Each response group had just a few patients in TCR analyses.

This table comes from immunoSEQ multiplex PCR, and its TCRdb copy is limited to in-frame clones, with some not included. The table has roughly 23,000 clones, 40% to 55% seen once; the top ten hold around 38%. Noted time point: after neoadjuvant nivolumab, at surgical resection. There are a few counts of this clone. As yet, its antigen is unknown. The sample consisted of tumor tissue, taken after nivolumab (anti-PD-1) treatment. This TCR was recovered from a person between 40 and 80 years old with oral cavity squamous cell carcinoma.

CDR3 residues: CASSGQDSNQPQHF. The CDR3 region has the DNA TGTGCCAGCAGCGGACAAGATAGCAATCAGCCCCAGCATTTT. The J gene is TRBJ1-5, the V gene TRBV9, with D uncertain. CDR1 is SGDLS, CDR2 YYNGEE, per germline. The CDR3 covers 14 residues. Trimming pared 3 bases from V and 0 bases from J, leaving 7 bases between.